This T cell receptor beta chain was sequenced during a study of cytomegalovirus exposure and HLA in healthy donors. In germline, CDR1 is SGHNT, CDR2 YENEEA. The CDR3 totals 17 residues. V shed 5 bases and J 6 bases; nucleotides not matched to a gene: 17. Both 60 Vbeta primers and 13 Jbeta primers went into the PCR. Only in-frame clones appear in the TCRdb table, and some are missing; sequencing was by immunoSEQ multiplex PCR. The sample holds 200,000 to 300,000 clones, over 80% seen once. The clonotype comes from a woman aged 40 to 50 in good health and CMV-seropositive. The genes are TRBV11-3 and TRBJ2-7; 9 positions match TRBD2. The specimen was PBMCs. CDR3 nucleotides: TGTGCCAGCAGCCCCTCCCCCGGGACTAGCTCCCATCGCGAGCAGTACTTC. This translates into CASSPSPGTSSHREQYF.